The T cell receptor beta chain under discussion was sequenced for a study of neurological immune-mediated disorders (dated by TCRdb to between 2018 and 2021). A note on the overall study: Of the approximately 34 multiple sclerosis patients, around 30 had relapsing-remitting MS and 3 had secondary progressive MS. The roughly 100 TCR-beta libraries covered PBMC samples along with longitudinal samples, technical triplicates, and paired sorted CD4+ and CD8+ T-cell subsets. The cohort included about 70 subjects: about 15 with HAM/TSP, approximately 35 with multiple sclerosis, and 20 healthy controls. Peripheral blood TCR-beta repertoires from patients with HTLV-I-associated myelopathy (HAM/TSP), patients with multiple sclerosis, and healthy controls were compared in the study using UMI-based sequencing.

For unsorted PBMC libraries, 2 million PBMCs were used after storage in RNAlater at -80 degrees C until RNA extraction. Multiple sclerosis patients were enrolled in a US clinical protocol under which disease progression was evaluated by magnetic resonance imaging. PBMCs were separated from peripheral blood using Ficoll-Hypaque density gradient centrifugation and then cryopreserved in liquid nitrogen. CDR1 and CDR2 are read off the germline V gene as SGHDT and YYEEEE. The CDR3 starts with the cysteine, ends with the phenylalanine, and has 14 residues. Only CDR3 DNA is held: 42 bases, read in frame from base 1. Trimming at the junction amounts to 4 bases on V and 1 base on J, and the germline ends lie 9 bases apart. cDNA synthesis used template-switch 5'RACE with a primer carrying a 10-nucleotide random unique molecular identifier tagging each TCR transcript. Every sequencing run covered 15-18 subjects and yielded more than 160 million TCR-beta sequences. Total RNA was extracted with the RNeasy kit. The KAPA Real-time Library Amplification kit was used to amplify TCR-beta VDJ regions with primers targeting the TCR constant region and the 5'RACE anchor. Sample indexes and Illumina adaptors were added in a first PCR, after which library yield was increased in a second PCR. The roughly 650 bp TCR product was size-selected on a 2% E-gel SizeSelection system after Ampure bead purification. Before pooling, library quality was assessed on a Bioanalyzer, concentration was determined with Qubit, and library quantification was performed with the Kapa Library Quantification kit. Paired-end 2 x 150 bp sequencing of the libraries was performed on an Illumina HiSeq 2500. To increase sequence diversity, roughly 25-31% phiX was spiked into each library pool. On the study's bioinformatics: The quality-filtered reads were processed with the UMI-based MiGEC pipeline, whose error correction step removed more than 80% of the raw TCR sequences. VDJ genes were aligned to IMGT germline references, and clonotypes were defined by unique CDR3 amino acid sequence plus V-J genes. Clonal expansion, Shannon diversity, and CDR3 relatedness (CalcPairwiseDistances, ClusterSamples) were evaluated with VDJtools, and phylogenetic trees were built with CLCbio workbench. Expanded clones were defined as having at least 8 unique UMIs, based on coefficient-of-variation modelling across technical triplicates. TCRdb trimmed public reads at Q25 via fastp, called clones via MiXCR and kept in-frame beta chains. Here each entry gathers all rows of one CDR3 protein and keeps the most common genes and DNA. TCRdb, rather than the study authors, made the V and J calls. This sample lists 55,000 to 60,000 distinct CDR3 sequences; under 4.5% were detected once. Around 3.1% of the sample rests with the top ten.

This clonotype was seen repeatedly, ten times or more. It has no known antigen specificity. No much larger clonotype is one base removed from it; base qualities were not supplied. Study-wide findings and limitations: In a phylogenetic analysis, the repertoires of 18 out of 34 MS patients fell into a single cluster of related CDR3 sequences, pointing to a possible signature at the repertoire level. The highest TCR clonal expansion was observed in HAM/TSP patients, whereas the lowest was observed in MS patients, even when compared with healthy controls. Expanded clones from different subjects shared no identical CDR3 amino acid sequences, which suggests that TCR-beta repertoires were private in all groups. No association of the MS cluster with clinical or MRI features was observed, and the need for larger cohorts was stated by the authors.

The sample was PBMCs. This TCR derives from a woman between 25 and 40 years old with multiple sclerosis. The sequence is built from TRBV5-6 and TRBJ1-5; the D segment could be TRBD1, given 5 matching bases. The DNA sequence is TGTGCCAGCAGCGAAGGGGTAAGCAATCAGCCCCAGCATTTT. Translation gives CASSEGVSNQPQHF.